These 26 T cell receptor beta chains share one sample of origin, sequenced in a study of blood T cell repertoires in COVID-19. Sequencing was performed with immunoSEQ multiplex PCR; in TCRdb, only in-frame clones are kept and a portion is missing. The repertoire holds more than 250,000 clones, with around 90% as singletons. The sample consisted of PBMCs or T cells enriched from blood (not recorded which). These TCRs come from a young woman who had recovered from COVID-19.

The chain carries TRBV19 and TRBJ1-3, with D maybe TRBD1 (6 bases). The CDR3 has 13 residues. V was clipped by 7 bases and J by 2 bases, with 9 bases between them. Germline V gives CDR1 LNHDA, CDR2 SQIVND (reference sequence). CDR3 amino acids: CASMRGPGNTIYF. CDR3 sequence (DNA): TGTGCCAGTATGCGGGGGCCTGGAAACACCATATATTTT.

The chain has TRBV5-4 and TRBJ1-6; 8 bases are shared with TRBD1. Germline V lookup: CDR1 SGHNT, CDR2 YYREEE (reference sequence). This CDR3 has 16 amino acids. V trimming: 0 bases; J trimming: 6 bases; junction bases outside the gene matches: 5. The CDR3 sequence is CASSLGTGFGNSPLHF. In DNA form, the CDR3 reads TGTGCCAGCAGCTTGGGGACAGGGTTCGGTAATTCACCCCTCCACTTT.

The J gene is TRBJ1-1, the V gene TRBV28; TRBD1 agrees at 9 bases. J gave up 1 base and V 10 bases, and 4 bases lay outside the gene matches. This CDR3 comprises 13 residues. Germline CDR1 reads MDHEN; CDR2 reads SYDVKM. The CDR3, as DNA: TGTGCCACCCAGGACAGGGGGAACACTGAAGCTTTCTTT. Translation: CATQDRGNTEAFF. The full variable domain, in which reference TRBV28 and TRBJ1-1 provide the parts outside the CDR3, is DVKVTQSSRYLVKRTGEKVFLECVQDMDHENMFWYRQDPGLGLRLIYFSYDVKMKEKGDIPEGYSVSREKKERFSLILESASTNQTSMYLCATQDRGNTEAFFGQGTRLTVV.

This clone was recorded once. The J gene is TRBJ1-5, the V gene TRBV19; D remains unclear. Trimming pared 1 base from V and 3 bases from J, leaving 13 bases between. Germline-derived CDR1 and CDR2 are LNHDA and SQIVND (reference sequence). This CDR3 has 16 residues. This CDR3 is CASSIAGGTINQPQHF. Written as DNA, the CDR3 is TGTGCCAGTAGTATAGCGGGAGGAACTATCAATCAGCCCCAGCATTTT.

This clone occurred once. This sequence joins TRBV25-1 and TRBJ1-2; D remains unclear. The CDR3 loop spans 17 amino acids. Germline-derived CDR1 and CDR2 are MGHDK and SYGVNS. The V gene lost 3 bases and the J gene lost 5 bases, with 22 bases spanning the gap. CDR3 sequence (DNA): TGTGCCAGCAGTGACCCACCGGACTCCCCAACCCTTTATGGCTACACCTTC. Its protein product is CASSDPPDSPTLYGYTF.

The chain recombines TRBV13 with TRBJ2-3; TRBD1 aligns across 8 bases. V lost 5 bases to trimming and J lost 4 bases; unmatched junction nucleotides: 8. CDR3 length: 15 residues. CDR1 is PRHDT and CDR2 is FYEKMQ in the germline V gene (reference sequence). CDR3 coding DNA: TGTGCCAGCAGCCCGGACAGGGTTGGCGCAGATACGCAGTATTTT. Protein: CASSPDRVGADTQYF.

The chain joins TRBV12-5 to TRBJ1-1, with TRBD1 matching over 8 bases. CDR1 LGHNT and CDR2 FRNRAP come from the germline V gene. The length of the CDR3 is 13 residues. V lost 9 bases and J lost 6; bases outside the gene matches: 9. CDR3: CASQTDRDPEAFF. CDR3 coding DNA: TGTGCTAGCCAGACGGACAGGGATCCTGAAGCTTTCTTT. Combining the CDR3 with reference TRBV12-5 and TRBJ1-1 gives the whole variable domain DARVTQTPRHKVTEMGQEVTMRCQPILGHNTVFWYRQTMMQGLELLAYFRNRAPLDDSGMPKDRFSAEMPDATLATLKIQPSEPRDSAVYFCASQTDRDPEAFFGQGTRLTVV.

The genes are TRBV23-1 and TRBJ2-7; D might be TRBD1 (7 bases). TRBV23-1 is annotated as an ORF whose role is uncertain. Trimming took off 4 bases at V and 1 base at J, with 14 bases between the two ends. The CDR3 runs to 15 residues. The CDR3 coding sequence is TGCGCCAGCAGTCGCGGGACAGCAAGTTCCTACGAGCAGTACTTC. Protein sequence: CASSRGTASSYEQYF.

The chain is built from TRBV6-5 and TRBJ2-7; 8 positions match TRBD1. The V and J ends lost 7 bases and 2 bases, in that order; junction bases with no gene match: 7. CDR1 and CDR2 from the germline V gene are MNHEY and SVGAGI. The CDR3 runs 14 residues. CDR3 sequence reads: CASKRPGQAYEQYF. CDR3 DNA: TGTGCCAGCAAACGGCCGGGACAGGCCTACGAGCAGTACTTC.

The chain couples TRBV28 to TRBJ1-1; D perhaps matches TRBD1 (5 bases). Trimming shortened V by 6 bases and J by 8 bases, and 13 bases separated the two germline ends. The CDR3 is 12 residues long. Germline V gene data show CDR1 as MDHEN and CDR2 as SYDVKM. The CDR3 sequence: CASRLTAREAFF. CDR3 sequence (DNA): TGTGCCAGCAGGTTGACAGCGCGCGAAGCTTTCTTT.

V and J are TRBV9 and TRBJ1-5, with D maybe TRBD1 (6 bases). The CDR3 has 13 residues. Germline V CDR1 and CDR2: SGDLS, YYNGEE. With 4 bases removed from V and 5 bases from J, the gap between germline ends came to 10 bases. The CDR3 spells CASSKDRDQPQHF. The CDR3 DNA follows: TGTGCCAGCAGCAAGGACAGAGATCAGCCCCAGCATTTT. Using reference TRBV9 and TRBJ1-5 for the parts outside the CDR3, the full variable domain is DSGVTQTPKHLITATGQRVTLRCSPRSGDLSVYWYQQSLDQGLQFLIQYYNGEERAKGNILERFSAQQFPDLHSELNLSSLELGDSALYFCASSKDRDQPQHFGDGTRLSIL.

V is TRBV20-1 and J is TRBJ1-2, with D uncertain. Germline V gene sequence: CDR1 DFQATT, CDR2 SNEGSKA (reference sequence). The V gene lost 3 bases and the J gene lost 6 bases, with 20 bases spanning the gap. CDR3 size: 15 residues. The CDR3 nucleotides are TGCAGTGCTAGTCAAGCAGGCGTTTTTCCCGATGGCTACACCTTC. As protein: CSASQAGVFPDGYTF.

The chain couples TRBV19 to TRBJ2-1, with a tentative D call TRBD1 (5 bases). Trimming cost V 4 bases and J 5 bases, with 12 bases left between them. The CDR3 loop spans 14 amino acids. Germline values: CDR1 LNHDA, CDR2 SQIVND (reference sequence). The CDR3 reads CASSTLTAHNEQFF. CDR3 nucleotide sequence: TGTGCCAGTAGTACTTTGACAGCTCACAATGAGCAGTTCTTC.

The gene calls are TRBV5-5 and TRBJ1-2; possible D gene TRBD1, 6 bases. Germline V gene sequence: CDR1 SGHKS, CDR2 YYEKEE (reference sequence). The CDR3 length is 16 residues. The V and J ends lost 3 bases and 2 bases respectively, with 17 bases between them. In nucleotides, the CDR3 is TGTGCCAGCAGCTCGGGTGGGGGCGCGTCCAACTATGGCTACACCTTC. This codes for CASSSGGGASNYGYTF.

The sample holds a few counts of this clone. The CDR3 here is CASSRGDRAYEQYF. Here the CDR3 DNA reads TGCGCCAGCAGTAGGGGGGACAGGGCTTACGAGCAGTACTTC. The chain carries TRBV5-1 and TRBJ2-7; 9 bases line up with TRBD1. The CDR3 is 14 amino acids. The germline CDR1 and CDR2 sequences are SGHRS and YFSETQ. V dropped 5 bases and J dropped 4; count of bases not matched to a gene: 7.

V is TRBV11-2 and J is TRBJ1-3; 7 nucleotides line up with TRBD1. The germline gives CDR1 SGHAT, CDR2 FQNNGV. Trimming took 4 bases from V and 4 from J; bases not matched to a gene: 4. CDR3 length: 14 residues. Here the CDR3 reads CASSSDRAGNTIYF. CDR3 in DNA: TGTGCCAGCAGCTCCGACAGGGCCGGAAACACCATATATTTT.

The CDR3 DNA follows: TGCGCCAGCAGCTTGAATCCTCCGGGATACCTCTCTGGAAACACCATATATTTT. Its translation is CASSLNPPGYLSGNTIYF. J is TRBJ1-3 and V is TRBV5-1, with no clear D. CDR1 SGHRS and CDR2 YFSETQ come from the germline V gene. V gave up 1 base and J gave up 0 bases, with 17 bases separating them. The CDR3 loop spans 18 amino acids.

CDR3 nucleotide sequence: TGCGCCAGCAGCTTGGGAGGGCCCAAGGAGGTGTACACTGAAGCTTTCTTT. This translates into CASSLGGPKEVYTEAFF. The rearrangement uses TRBV5-1 and TRBJ1-1; D is unresolved. The V and J ends lost 0 bases and 3 bases respectively, with 18 bases between them. Looked up from germline, CDR1 is SGHRS and CDR2 is YFSETQ. This CDR3 has 17 amino acids. Complete variable domain (other parts from reference TRBV5-1 and TRBJ1-1): KAGVTQTPRYLIKTRGQQVTLSCSPISGHRSVSWYQQTPGQGLQFLFEYFSETQRNKGNFPGRFSGRQFSNSRSEMNVSTLELGDSALYLCASSLGGPKEVYTEAFFGQGTRLTVV.

This clone was found a few times. The chain joins TRBV19 to TRBJ2-7; 10 positions agree with TRBD2. Germline trimming cut 6 bases from V and 3 bases from J; bases unmatched to any gene: 8. The CDR3 consists of 15 residues. The germline V gene has CDR1 LNHDA and CDR2 SQIVND (reference sequence). The CDR3 region is CASSQGLADYYEQYF. As DNA, the CDR3 is TGTGCCAGTAGCCAAGGACTAGCGGATTACTACGAGCAGTACTTC.

This clone was found once. CDR3 loop: CASSLWGGNTEAFF. Written as DNA, the CDR3 is TGTGCCAGCAGTTTGTGGGGGGGGAACACTGAAGCTTTCTTT. This sequence joins TRBV27 and TRBJ1-1; TRBD1 is a possible D gene (5 bases). Germline lookup yields CDR1 MNHEY and CDR2 SMNVEV (reference sequence). With 3 bases removed from V and 1 base from J, the gap between germline ends came to 9 bases. This CDR3 is built from 14 residues.

The chain recombines TRBV5-6 with TRBJ1-2; 7 bases agree with TRBD1. The germline gives CDR1 SGHDT, CDR2 YYEEEE. The CDR3 extends over 14 amino acids. J lost 4 bases, V lost 2 bases, and 5 bases had no gene match. In DNA, the CDR3 is TGTGCCAGCAGCTTAGGGACAGAAGTCTATGGCTACACCTTC. Residues: CASSLGTEVYGYTF.

The V and J genes are TRBV6-4 and TRBJ2-1, with a weak D call TRBD1 (5 bases). The V and J ends lost 2 bases and 7 bases respectively, with 18 bases between them. The CDR3 spans 16 residues. Germline V lookup: CDR1 MRHNA, CDR2 SNTAGT. The CDR3 region is CASSDGWGGDGNEQFF. CDR3 nucleotides: TGTGCCAGCAGTGACGGTTGGGGCGGAGATGGGAATGAGCAGTTCTTC.

The chain uses TRBV6-5 and TRBJ1-5; 9 nucleotides agree with TRBD1. The V gene's germline CDR1 is MNHEY and CDR2 SVGAGI. Trimming at V came to 8 bases and at J to 7 bases, leaving 9 bases not matched to a gene. There are 14 residues in the CDR3. The CDR3 sequence: CASFTGTGPQPQHF. The CDR3 DNA reads TGTGCCAGCTTTACCGGGACAGGGCCCCAGCCCCAGCATTTT.

The chain couples TRBV13 to TRBJ2-1; 11 bases are a match to TRBD2. The CDR3 totals 16 residues. The germline CDR1 and CDR2 sequences are PRHDT and FYEKMQ (reference sequence). V trimming: 4 bases; J trimming: 7 bases; junction bases outside the gene matches: 9. The CDR3 spells CASSSLTSGKANEQFF. As DNA, the CDR3 is TGTGCCAGCAGCTCTCTGACTAGCGGGAAGGCTAATGAGCAGTTCTTC.

In this sample, this clone turned up once. The V gene is TRBV11-3, the J gene TRBJ2-3; 9 bases are a match to TRBD2. The V segment lost 2 bases and the J segment 6 bases; nucleotides outside the gene matches: 12. CDR1 SGHNT and CDR2 YENEEA come from the germline V gene. There are 17 residues in the CDR3. As DNA, the CDR3 is TGTGCCAGCAGCTTACTAGTAGCGGGGGTTCTGTTGGATACGCAGTATTTT. It translates to CASSLLVAGVLLDTQYF.

V and J are TRBV6-5 and TRBJ1-2; the match to TRBD1 covers 7 bases. CDR1 MNHEY and CDR2 SVGAGI come from the germline V gene. J was trimmed by 6 bases and V by 6 bases; bases with no gene match: 4. CDR3 length equals 12 residues. CDR3 loop: CASSRQGDGYTF. CDR3 bases: TGTGCCAGCAGCAGACAGGGTGATGGCTACACCTTC.